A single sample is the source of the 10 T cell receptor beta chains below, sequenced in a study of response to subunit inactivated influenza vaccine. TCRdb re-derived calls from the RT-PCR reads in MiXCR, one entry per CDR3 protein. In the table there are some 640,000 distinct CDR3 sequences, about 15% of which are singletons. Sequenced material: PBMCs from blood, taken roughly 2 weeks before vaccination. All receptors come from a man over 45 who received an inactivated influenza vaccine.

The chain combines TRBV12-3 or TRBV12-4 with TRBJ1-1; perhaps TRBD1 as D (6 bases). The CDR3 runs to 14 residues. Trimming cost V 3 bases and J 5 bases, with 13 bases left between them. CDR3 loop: CASSFRTGRTEAFF. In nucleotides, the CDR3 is TGTGCCAGCAGTTTTCGAACAGGGAGGACTGAAGCTTTCTTT.

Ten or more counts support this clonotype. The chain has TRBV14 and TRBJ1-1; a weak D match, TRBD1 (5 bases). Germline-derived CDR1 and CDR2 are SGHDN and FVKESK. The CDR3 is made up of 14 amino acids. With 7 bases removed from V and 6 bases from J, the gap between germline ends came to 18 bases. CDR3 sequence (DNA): TGTGCCAGCAAAGGCGACCTAGGGGTCCCTGAAGCTTTCTTT. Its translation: CASKGDLGVPEAFF. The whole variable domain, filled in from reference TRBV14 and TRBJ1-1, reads EAGVTQFPSHSVIEKGQTVTLRCDPISGHDNLYWYRRVMGKEIKFLLHFVKESKQDESGMPNNRFLAERTGGTYSTLKVQPAELEDSGVYFCASKGDLGVPEAFFGQGTRLTVV.

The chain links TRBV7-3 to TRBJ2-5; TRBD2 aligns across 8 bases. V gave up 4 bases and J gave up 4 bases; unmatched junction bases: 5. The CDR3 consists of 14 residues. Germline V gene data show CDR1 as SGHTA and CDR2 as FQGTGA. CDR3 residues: CASSSGTRGETQYF. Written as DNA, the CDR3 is TGTGCCAGCAGCTCCGGGACTAGAGGAGAGACCCAGTACTTC.

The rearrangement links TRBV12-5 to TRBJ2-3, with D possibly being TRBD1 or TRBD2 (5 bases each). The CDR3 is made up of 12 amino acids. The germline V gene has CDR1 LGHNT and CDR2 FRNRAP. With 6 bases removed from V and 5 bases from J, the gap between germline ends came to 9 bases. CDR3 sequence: CASGGDVDTQYF. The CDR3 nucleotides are TGTGCTAGTGGAGGGGACGTAGATACGCAGTATTTT.

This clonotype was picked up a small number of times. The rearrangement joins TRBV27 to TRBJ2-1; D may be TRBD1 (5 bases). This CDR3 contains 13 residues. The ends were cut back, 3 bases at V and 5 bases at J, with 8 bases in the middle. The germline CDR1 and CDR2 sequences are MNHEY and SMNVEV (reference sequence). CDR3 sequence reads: CASSFDRDNEQFF. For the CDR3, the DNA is TGTGCCAGCAGTTTCGACAGAGACAATGAGCAGTTCTTC.

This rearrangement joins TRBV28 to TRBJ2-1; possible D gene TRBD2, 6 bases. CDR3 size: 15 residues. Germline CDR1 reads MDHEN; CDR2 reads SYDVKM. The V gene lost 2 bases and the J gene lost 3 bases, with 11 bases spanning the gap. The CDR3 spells CASSLGREVYNEQFF. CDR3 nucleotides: TGTGCCAGCAGTTTAGGCAGGGAGGTCTACAATGAGCAGTTCTTC.

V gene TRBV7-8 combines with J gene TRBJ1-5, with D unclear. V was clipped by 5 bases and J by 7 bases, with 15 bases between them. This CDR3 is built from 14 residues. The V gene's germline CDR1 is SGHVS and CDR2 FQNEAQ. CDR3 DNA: TGTGCCAGCAGCGAGACTACGAGGGAGCAGCCCCAGCATTTT. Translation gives CASSETTREQPQHF.

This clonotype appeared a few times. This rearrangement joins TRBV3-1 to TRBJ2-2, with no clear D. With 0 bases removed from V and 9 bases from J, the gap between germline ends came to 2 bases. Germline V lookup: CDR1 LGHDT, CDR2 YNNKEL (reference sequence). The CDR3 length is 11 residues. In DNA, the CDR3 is TGTGCCAGCAGCCAAGAATGGGAGCTGTTTTTT. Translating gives CASSQEWELFF.

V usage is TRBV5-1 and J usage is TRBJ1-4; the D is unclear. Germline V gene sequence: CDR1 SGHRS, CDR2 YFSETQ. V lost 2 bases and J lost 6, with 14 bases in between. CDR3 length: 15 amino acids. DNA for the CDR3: TGCGCCAGCAGCTTCGGCAGGTCACGGGATGAAAAACTGTTTTTT. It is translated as CASSFGRSRDEKLFF.

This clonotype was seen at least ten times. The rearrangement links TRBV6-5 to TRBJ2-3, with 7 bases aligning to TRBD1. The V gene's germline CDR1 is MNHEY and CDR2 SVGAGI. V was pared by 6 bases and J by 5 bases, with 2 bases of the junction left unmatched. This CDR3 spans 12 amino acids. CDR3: CASSRQGDTQYF. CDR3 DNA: TGTGCCAGCAGCCGACAGGGAGATACGCAGTATTTT.